This record concerns one T cell receptor beta chain sequence. This specimen belongs to a study of blood T cell repertoires in COVID-19. As for the study in general: Samples came from the United States, Italy and Spain, spanning acute and convalescent COVID-19. Sources were T cells, B-cell-depleted T cells, or PBMCs; the material itself was cDNA or gDNA.

The V end lost 0 bases, the J end lost 5 bases, and 8 bases lay between the germline ends. This CDR3 is 13 amino acids long. In germline, CDR1 is SGDLS, CDR2 YYNGEE. In the original processing: Amplification of reference gene primers was used by the study to estimate nucleated cell counts. Some clones are missing from TCRdb's copy, which holds only in-frame ones; the method was immunoSEQ multiplex PCR. The V and J calls and clone size were taken over from that table, and D and trimming were inferred from the DNA. The sample records some 140,000 clones, around 87% being singletons. Sequencing was carried out using peripheral blood. This TCR derives from a man aged 50 to 59 with active COVID-19. The V call is TRBV9, the J call TRBJ2-5; a possible D gene is TRBD1 (5 bases). The CDR3 protein is CASSVDQGETQYF. The CDR3 DNA sequence: TGTGCCAGCAGCGTAGATCAGGGTGAGACCCAGTACTTC.